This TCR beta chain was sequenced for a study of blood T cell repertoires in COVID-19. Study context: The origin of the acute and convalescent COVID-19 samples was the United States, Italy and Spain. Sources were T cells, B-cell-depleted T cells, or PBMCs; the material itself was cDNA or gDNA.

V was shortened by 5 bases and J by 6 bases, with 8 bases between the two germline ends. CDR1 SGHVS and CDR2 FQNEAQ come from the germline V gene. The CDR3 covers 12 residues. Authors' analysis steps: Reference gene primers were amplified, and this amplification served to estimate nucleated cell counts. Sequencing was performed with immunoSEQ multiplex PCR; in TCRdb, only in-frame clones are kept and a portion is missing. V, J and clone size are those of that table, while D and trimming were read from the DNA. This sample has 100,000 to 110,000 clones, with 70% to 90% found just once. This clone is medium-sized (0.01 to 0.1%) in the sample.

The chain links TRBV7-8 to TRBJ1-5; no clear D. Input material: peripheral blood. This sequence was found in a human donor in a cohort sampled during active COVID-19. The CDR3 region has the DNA TGTGCCAGCAGCCCGGCGGGTCAGCCCCAGCATTTT. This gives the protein CASSPAGQPQHF.